This TCR beta chain derives from a study of blood T cell repertoires in COVID-19. Study-level background: Acute-phase and convalescent COVID-19 samples originated in the United States, Italy and Spain. The cDNA or gDNA used as material had been derived from T cells, B-cell-depleted T cells, or PBMCs.

Authors' data handling: Reference gene primer amplification in the assay estimated nucleated cell counts. Profiling relied on immunoSEQ multiplex PCR, and the TCRdb table lists in-frame clones only, not all of them. From that table come the V and J calls and clone size; the DNA was used to work out D and trimming. The table includes 11,000 to 15,000 clones, around four fifths detected once. Material for sequencing was peripheral blood. The sequence was collected from a woman aged 55-69 years with acute or convalescent COVID-19.

The CDR3 is CASRTSYSTDTQYF. The CDR3, as DNA: TGTGCCAGCCGAACTTCTTATAGCACAGATACGCAGTATTTT. The rearrangement links TRBV6-5 to TRBJ2-3, with D unresolved. Germline V lookup: CDR1 MNHEY, CDR2 SVGAGI. The length of the CDR3 is 14 residues. The V end lost 8 bases, the J end lost 0 bases, and 12 bases lay between the germline ends.